Below are 26 T cell receptor beta chains sequenced from a single sample in a study of T-cell memory formation after mild COVID-19. MiXCR, applied by TCRdb to the 5' RACE reads, yields one record per CDR3 protein. Among 120,000 or so distinct CDR3 sequences listed, approximately 15% were seen once. Sequencing was performed on PBMCs or a T cell subset sorted from them (not recorded which). These receptors were obtained from an adult woman who had mild COVID-19 (a few samples of this study predate the infection). Cell type and time point are not known.

The chain uses TRBV27 and TRBJ2-7, with D perhaps TRBD1 (5 bases). This CDR3 is 14 amino acids long. In germline, CDR1 is MNHEY, CDR2 SMNVEV (reference sequence). Trimming removed 0 bases from V and 2 bases from J, with 8 bases in between. The CDR3 DNA is TGTGCCAGCAGTTTATCCCCGACAGCCTACGAGCAGTACTTC. Its translation is CASSLSPTAYEQYF.

This rearrangement joins TRBV29-1 to TRBJ1-5, with D possibly matching TRBD1 (6 bases). Per the germline V gene, CDR1 is SQVTM and CDR2 is ANQGSEA. V was clipped by 4 bases and J by 6 bases, with 10 bases between them. This CDR3 is built from 12 residues. The DNA of the CDR3 is TGCAGCGTTGGGGGAGGGGGTCAGCCCCAGCATTTT. Its protein product is CSVGGGGQPQHF.

This clonotype occurred a few times. The V call is TRBV9, the J call TRBJ2-1, with D uncertain. This CDR3 comprises 13 residues. The ends were cut back, 0 bases at V and 8 bases at J, with 9 bases in the middle. The germline gives CDR1 SGDLS, CDR2 YYNGEE. CDR3 DNA sequence: TGTGCCAGCAGCGTAGCTCCCCCCGATGAGCAGTTCTTC. This gives the protein CASSVAPPDEQFF.

V gene TRBV7-3 combines with J gene TRBJ2-5; D is perhaps TRBD1 or TRBD2 (5 bases each). CDR3 length: 15 amino acids. The V end was cut by 3 bases, the J end by 4 bases, with 15 bases between. The V gene's germline CDR1 is SGHTA and CDR2 FQGTGA. The CDR3 spells CASSFSLGDGETQYF. CDR3 nucleotides: TGTGCCAGCAGCTTCAGTCTAGGGGACGGAGAGACCCAGTACTTC.

Only a few counts were recorded for this clonotype. V is TRBV20-1 and J is TRBJ2-7, with 10 bases that match TRBD2. Per germline, CDR1 DFQATT and CDR2 SNEGSKA (reference sequence). The CDR3 is made up of 14 amino acids. Trimming at V came to 6 bases and at J to 2 bases, leaving 7 bases not matched to a gene. The CDR3 sequence: CSASGLAVTYEQYF. CDR3 nucleotides: TGCAGTGCCAGCGGACTAGCGGTAACCTACGAGCAGTACTTC.

In this sample, this clonotype turned up many times. This chain uses TRBV15 with TRBJ2-5; unclear D gene. Germline V gene sequence: CDR1 LNHNV, CDR2 YYDKDF (reference sequence). V was cut by 2 bases and J by 2 bases, with 6 bases left in between. The CDR3 is 13 residues long. Here the CDR3 reads CATSRLVQETQYF. The CDR3 DNA reads as TGTGCCACCAGCAGACTCGTACAAGAGACCCAGTACTTC.

The V gene is TRBV24-1, the J gene TRBJ2-2; 8 bases are a match to TRBD2. Germline values: CDR1 KGHDR, CDR2 SFDVKD. J was trimmed by 8 bases and V by 1 base; bases with no gene match: 8. The CDR3 has 16 residues. The CDR3 bases are TGTGCCACCAGTGATTTCGGAGCGGGAGTTTCGGGGGAGCTGTTTTTT. It is translated as CATSDFGAGVSGELFF.

This clonotype was counted a few times. The V and J genes are TRBV12-3 or TRBV12-4 and TRBJ2-1; D ambiguous. The CDR3 totals 13 residues. V lost 3 bases and J 4 bases, leaving 7 bases between the germline ends. CDR3 DNA: TGTGCCAGCAGTTTGAAGGGATACAATGAGCAGTTCTTC. Its protein is CASSLKGYNEQFF.

The rearrangement links TRBV20-1 to TRBJ2-1, with no clear D. V lost 4 bases to trimming and J lost 4 bases, with 5 bases between them. The germline CDR1 and CDR2 sequences are DFQATT and SNEGSKA (reference sequence). There are 11 residues in the CDR3. The CDR3 sequence is CSANLYNEQFF. CDR3 DNA: TGCAGTGCTAATCTGTACAATGAGCAGTTCTTC.

The chain recombines TRBV4-2 with TRBJ2-2; D remains ambiguous. With 1 base removed from V and 2 bases from J, the gap between germline ends came to 11 bases. CDR3 size: 16 residues. In germline, CDR1 is LGHNA, CDR2 YNFKEQ. The CDR3 bases are TGTGCCAGCAGCCAAGCGAACCGAATAAACACCGGGGAGCTGTTTTTT. It encodes CASSQANRINTGELFF.

This clonotype was seen more than once but under ten times. This rearrangement joins TRBV5-4 to TRBJ2-7; the D is unclear. V shed 7 bases and J shed 9 bases, with 20 bases lying between them. The V gene's germline CDR1 is SGHNT and CDR2 YYREEE (reference sequence). The CDR3 sequence is 13 residues long. The CDR3 loop reads CASGDPSTKGQYF. The CDR3 nucleotides read TGTGCCAGCGGGGATCCCTCTACGAAGGGGCAGTACTTC.

This clonotype was seen a few times. This chain connects TRBV12-3 or TRBV12-4 to TRBJ1-1, with unresolved D. This CDR3 contains 15 residues. Trimming removed 5 bases at V and 1 base at J, with 14 bases between. The chain's CDR3 is CASSRSGVANTEAFF. The CDR3, as DNA: TGTGCCAGCAGTCGTTCCGGGGTAGCGAACACTGAAGCTTTCTTT.

The chain is built from TRBV9 and TRBJ2-7, with 9 bases fitting TRBD1. The J segment lost 7 bases and the V segment lost 3 bases, leaving 8 bases of the junction unmatched. CDR3 size: 14 residues. CDR1 and CDR2 (germline): SGDLS, YYNGEE. CDR3 sequence: CASSARTGDVEQYF. DNA of the CDR3: TGTGCCAGCAGCGCCCGGACAGGGGACGTGGAGCAGTACTTC.

This clonotype has ten or more counts. The chain links TRBV20-1 to TRBJ2-7; D might be TRBD2 (5 bases). Germline CDR1 reads DFQATT; CDR2 reads SNEGSKA (reference sequence). The germline V and J ends were trimmed by 3 bases and 2 bases, with 26 bases remaining between them. The CDR3 is 18 amino acids. The CDR3 DNA sequence: TGCAGTGCTAGTGGACCAAGCGGCCCCACCCTGCGGGCCTACGAGCAGTACTTC. Its protein product is CSASGPSGPTLRAYEQYF.

This clonotype has just a few counts. The chain has TRBV9 and TRBJ2-3; 13 bases line up with TRBD2. Germline loops: CDR1 SGDLS, CDR2 YYNGEE. J gave up 7 bases and V 0 bases, and 5 bases lay outside the gene matches. The CDR3 extends over 16 amino acids. This CDR3 reads CASSVAGLAGAYTQYF. Written as DNA, the CDR3 is TGTGCCAGCAGCGTAGCTGGACTAGCGGGAGCCTATACGCAGTATTTT.

The chain recombines TRBV4-1 with TRBJ2-1; TRBD2 agrees at 13 bases. Germline V gene data show CDR1 as MGHRA and CDR2 as YSYEKL. CDR3 length equals 16 residues. The J segment lost 12 bases and the V segment lost 1 base, leaving 9 bases of the junction unmatched. The CDR3 region has the DNA TGCGCCAGCAGCCAAGGTCTCATAGGGACTAGCGGGATGCAGTTCTTC. Amino acids: CASSQGLIGTSGMQFF.

This clonotype was observed a few times. The V and J genes are TRBV24-1 and TRBJ1-5, with D possibly matching TRBD1 (5 bases). Germline V lookup: CDR1 KGHDR, CDR2 SFDVKD. The CDR3 covers 15 residues. Trimming stripped 6 bases from V and 1 base from J, with 12 bases between. CDR3 residues: CATSPQGPSNQPQHF. The DNA for the CDR3 is TGTGCCACCAGTCCCCAGGGCCCAAGCAATCAGCCCCAGCATTTT.

This clonotype was seen ten or more times. The chain joins TRBV3-1 to TRBJ2-2; the D is unclear. Germline V CDR1 and CDR2: LGHDT, YNNKEL (reference sequence). V lost 4 bases and J lost 1, with 7 bases in between. The CDR3 is made up of 14 amino acids. The CDR3 here is CASSPRQNTGELFF. CDR3 nucleotide sequence: TGTGCCAGCAGCCCCCGACAGAACACCGGGGAGCTGTTTTTT.

This clonotype has only a few counts. The genes are TRBV18 and TRBJ1-5; 9 nucleotides align to TRBD1. Germline CDR1 reads KGHSH; CDR2 reads LQKENI. Unmatched junction bases numbered 19, after V lost 4 bases and J lost 3 bases. The CDR3 sequence is 20 residues long. CDR3: CASSHDYMDRGEYNNQPQHF. In DNA form, the CDR3 reads TGTGCCAGCTCACATGATTATATGGACAGGGGTGAATATAACAATCAGCCCCAGCATTTT. Complete variable domain (other parts from reference TRBV18 and TRBJ1-5): NAGVMQNPRHLVRRRGQEARLRCSPMKGHSHVYWYRQLPEEGLKFMVYLQKENIIDESGMPKERFSAEFPKEGPSILRIQQVVRGDSAAYFCASSHDYMDRGEYNNQPQHFGDGTRLSIL.

The gene calls are TRBV7-8 and TRBJ2-1; D is ambiguous. This CDR3 comprises 16 residues. V shed 1 base and J shed 0 bases, with 10 bases lying between them. Per germline, CDR1 SGHVS and CDR2 FQNEAQ. CDR3 loop: CASSLVRVSSYNEQFF. The CDR3, as DNA: TGTGCCAGCAGCTTAGTACGAGTGAGCTCCTACAATGAGCAGTTCTTC.

The V and J genes are TRBV7-9 and TRBJ1-1; perhaps TRBD1 as D (5 bases). V was shortened by 1 base and J by 12 bases, with 15 bases between the two germline ends. Germline CDR1 and CDR2: SEHNR and FQNEAQ (reference sequence). The CDR3 is made up of 13 amino acids. CDR3 coding DNA: TGTGCCAGCAGCTTAGATGGCAGACAGAAATCTTTCTTT. Protein: CASSLDGRQKSFF.

The rearrangement links TRBV28 to TRBJ2-7; 7 bases match TRBD1. The CDR3 is 13 amino acids. Losses at the gene ends were 4 bases for V and 4 bases for J; bases not matched to a gene: 4. Germline-derived CDR1 and CDR2 are MDHEN and SYDVKM. The CDR3 DNA reads TGTGCCAGCAGTTCCGGACAGGAGTACGAGCAGTACGTC. Translation gives CASSSGQEYEQYV.

The CDR3, as DNA: TGTGCCAGCAGCGAATTAGGGGGACGCCCAGATACGCAGTATTTT. Protein sequence: CASSELGGRPDTQYF. The chain combines TRBV7-9 with TRBJ2-3; tentative D call: TRBD1 (6 bases). Germline V gives CDR1 SEHNR, CDR2 FQNEAQ (reference sequence). This CDR3 has 15 residues. V was shortened by 5 bases and J by 4 bases, with 16 bases between the two germline ends.

This clonotype was observed a handful of times. The chain combines TRBV7-9 with TRBJ1-1; D is ambiguous. V was trimmed by 2 bases and J by 1 base, leaving 8 bases between them. The CDR3 contains 14 residues. CDR1 is SEHNR and CDR2 is FQNEAQ in the germline V gene (reference sequence). The CDR3 loop is CASSLSHPNTEAFF. The CDR3 DNA reads TGTGCCAGCAGCTTATCGCACCCGAACACTGAAGCTTTCTTT. The variable domain in full, with the rest retrieved from reference TRBV7-9 and TRBJ1-1, is DTGVSQNPRHKITKRGQNVTFRCDPISEHNRLYWYRQTLGQGPEFLTYFQNEAQLEKSRLLSDRFSAERPKGSFSTLEIQRTEQGDSAMYLCASSLSHPNTEAFFGQGTRLTVV.

The chain has TRBV12-3 or TRBV12-4 and TRBJ1-1; the D is unclear. The CDR3 runs 13 residues. V lost 6 bases and J lost 0, with 8 bases in between. The CDR3 protein is CASRTEMNTEAFF. The DNA for the CDR3 is TGTGCCAGCAGAACAGAAATGAACACTGAAGCTTTCTTT.

This clonotype was recorded at least ten times. This chain links TRBV12-3 or TRBV12-4 with TRBJ2-7, with 7 bases matching TRBD2. This CDR3 has 12 residues. V gave up 5 bases and J gave up 3 bases; unmatched junction bases: 1. The CDR3: CASSGGGYEQYF. In DNA, the CDR3 is TGTGCCAGCAGTGGGGGGGGCTACGAGCAGTACTTC.